Listed here is a single T cell receptor beta chain. It lacks a known antigen. Base qualities are not at hand, and no much larger clone is one base apart. Ophthalmopathy patients were characterized by moderately to severely active disease, a Clinical Activity Score of at least 3, a NOSPECS grade of at least 4, and a disease duration under 3 months. Patients with other autoimmune diseases, uncontrolled infections, pregnancy or lactation were excluded from the study. Diagnosis was based on clinical symptoms, serum thyroxine, TRAb, thyroid ultrasound and orbital computed tomography. Using Ficoll-Paque density gradient centrifugation, PBMCs were isolated from 9.5 to 10 ml of fresh peripheral blood. Trizol reagent was used to extract the total RNA, and its quality was then checked on an Agilent 2100 Bioanalyzer. The sample comes from a study of Graves' ophthalmopathy and Graves' hyperthyroidism (dated by TCRdb to 2017 to 2018). In the study overall: Peripheral blood samples were taken at the time of initial diagnosis, before any treatment was given. For independent validation, a separate cohort was made up of 18 to 20 hyperthyroidism patients plus 17 patients who later progressed from hyperthyroidism to ophthalmopathy. Following sampling, methimazole starting at 30 mg daily was administered to hyperthyroidism patients, and high-dose intravenous methylprednisolone was administered to ophthalmopathy patients. In several hyperthyroidism patients, the T-cell repertoires found in thyroid tissue were compared with those found in blood. To explore V-J signatures that distinguish ophthalmopathy from hyperthyroidism, a discovery set of more than 90 patients was enrolled, made up of over 40 with ophthalmopathy and fewer than 60 with stable hyperthyroidism. In total, approximately 130 blood samples were TCR-sequenced: approximately 42 ophthalmopathy, some 75 hyperthyroidism and roughly 17 hyperthyroidism-to-ophthalmopathy patients. To tell Graves' ophthalmopathy apart from Graves' hyperthyroidism, and to predict which patients would progress to ophthalmopathy, the study relied on TCR beta repertoire signatures.

Overall study outcomes, separate from this receptor: Sample size was not predetermined statistically, and investigators were not blinded to group allocation. In cross-validation, the 13-signature model distinguished ophthalmopathy from stable hyperthyroidism with 87.88% sensitivity and around 81% specificity, while in the test set the corresponding values were 80% and 75%. In validation, the model predicted ophthalmopathy progression with 70.59% sensitivity and roughly 78% specificity; about a dozen predicted patients were CT-confirmed with GO in a median of approximately six months. Among expanded thyroid clonotypes with frequency above 0.001, most also showed up in blood, which suggests that blood repertoires may reflect the thyroid immune response.

CDR1 SGDLS and CDR2 YYNGEE were looked up in the germline V gene. The CDR3 contains 15 residues, cysteine and phenylalanine counted. The kept DNA is CDR3 alone, 45 bases in frame from the first base. V loses 0 bases, J loses 6 bases, and the germline ends lie 15 bases apart. TCR beta CDR3 regions were amplified from RNA transcripts for repertoire sequencing. The first round was an RT-PCR using HTBI primers with the Qiagen OneStep RT-PCR kit, and this first round was followed by a second-round multiplex PCR, then size selection and purification. The libraries underwent paired-end sequencing with 100 bp reads on an Illumina HiSeq2000. As for the original processing: SOAPnuke was used to process the reads, removing any read that contained adapters or uncalled bases, had a mean Phred below 15, or lacked an exact match to the constant primer or identifier. COPE v1.2.5 was used to merge high-quality paired reads. Each unique nucleotide sequence was treated as a clonotype, and MiTCR v1.1 was used to align the clonotypes to the IMGT TRB V, D and J references. The analysis was limited to V-J combinations with a frequency above 0.0001, which together covered 99% to 99.2% of the repertoires. For each V-J combination, a TCR clonal expansion and chaos score was defined as the ratio of F50 clonal expansion to chaos observed in the TCRdist matrix. Features were reduced by Welch's t-statistics and random forest to 10 to 15 V-J combinations, which fed a naive Bayes classifier. The similarity between thyroid and blood repertoires was quantified using the Morisita-Horn index. TCRdb reprocessing: public reads trimmed at Q25 with fastp, clones called with MiXCR, in-frame beta chains kept. Duplicate CDR3 protein sequences are folded into a single record with the most common DNA and genes. The V and J calls shown here were made by TCRdb, not taken from the authors' results. The sample includes about 240,000 distinct CDR3 sequences, with 45% observed a single time. The ten largest clones capture less than 50% of the sample.

This TCR derives from an adult man with Graves' ophthalmopathy. The sequence links TRBV9 to TRBJ1-2; TRBD1 is possibly the D segment (6 matching bases). The sequenced sample consisted of peripheral blood. The CDR3 sequence is CASSVEAQGTDGYTF. The DNA reads TGTGCCAGCAGCGTAGAGGCCCAGGGGACGGATGGCTACACCTTC.